This is a list of T cell receptor beta chains from one sample in a study of blood T cells in healthy people across ages. TCRdb re-analysed the 5' RACE reads in MiXCR, keeping a single row per CDR3 protein. The sample yields about 720,000 distinct CDR3 sequences, about 20% seen once. Sample: blood. These receptors were collected from a man between 65 and 85 years old in good health. Each CDR3 is given with its conserved first and last residue. The order of the fields is V gene, J gene, clone size, D gene, CDR3 protein, CDR3 DNA. D genes are given only for firm matches. Clone size is shown for a subset of rows, as once, few, many or a class of expanded clone.

>TRBV7-9|TRBJ2-3|few|TRBD2
CASSHASGVYADTQYF
TGTGCCAGCAGCCACGCTAGCGGGGTCTATGCGGATACGCAGTATTTT
>TRBV7-2|TRBJ2-1|few|TRBD2
CASSSGLVGAGSVPSEQFF
TGTGCCAGCAGTTCAGGGCTGGTAGGAGCGGGATCGGTTCCATCTGAGCAGTTCTTC
>TRBV7-3|TRBJ2-1|.|TRBD2
CASSLNSGGGRGFF
TGTGCCAGCAGCTTAAACTCGGGAGGCGGGAGGGGGTTCTTC
>TRBV7-9|TRBJ1-4|.|.
CASSPLQGHEKLFF
TGTGCCAGCAGTCCCTTGCAGGGGCACGAAAAACTGTTTTTT
>TRBV7-6|TRBJ1-1|.|.
CASSRRYRAATEAFF
TGTGCCAGCAGCCGACGATACAGGGCGGCCACTGAAGCTTTCTTT
>TRBV20-1|TRBJ2-1|.|TRBD2
CSATPASGSWNEQFF
TGCAGTGCTACCCCGGCTAGCGGTTCTTGGAATGAGCAGTTCTTC
>TRBV5-1|TRBJ2-1|many|.
CASSLAGTHNEQFF
TGCGCCAGCAGCTTGGCTGGGACCCACAATGAGCAGTTCTTC
>TRBV10-3|TRBJ2-1|.|.
CAISEGRGMDEQFF
TGTGCCATCAGTGAGGGCAGGGGCATGGATGAGCAGTTCTTC
>TRBV20-1|TRBJ1-1|few|.
CSESGNMNTEAFF
TGCAGTGAGTCAGGCAACATGAACACTGAAGCTTTCTTT
>TRBV11-1|TRBJ2-2|.|.
CASSPSNWAINTGELFF
TGTGCCAGCAGCCCCTCCAATTGGGCGATAAACACCGGGGAGCTGTTTTTT
>TRBV5-1|TRBJ1-1|few|.
CASSSGTDQILGTEAFF
TGCGCCAGCAGCAGTGGGACGGACCAGATTCTGGGCACTGAAGCTTTCTTT
>TRBV12-3/TRBV12-4|TRBJ2-7|.|TRBD2
CASSYRGGASYEQYF
TGTGCCAGCAGTTATCGCGGGGGGGCGTCCTACGAGCAGTACTTC
>TRBV25-1|TRBJ2-1|few|.
CASSDGPLGNEQFF
TGTGCCAGCAGTGACGGACCTTTGGGAAATGAGCAGTTCTTC
>TRBV29-1|TRBJ1-2|many|.
CSVGAGAGYTF
TGCAGCGTGGGGGCTGGGGCTGGCTACACCTTC
>TRBV5-1|TRBJ2-5|.|.
CASRELIQETQYF
TGCGCCAGCCGTGAGCTTATCCAAGAGACCCAGTACTTC
>TRBV6-5|TRBJ2-2|.|.
CASSFQNGVTGELFF
TGTGCCAGCAGTTTCCAGAACGGGGTCACCGGGGAGCTGTTTTTT
>TRBV12-3/TRBV12-4|TRBJ2-5|once|.
CASSYRQNQETQYF
TGTGCCAGCAGCTACAGACAGAACCAAGAGACCCAGTACTTC
>TRBV11-1|TRBJ1-4|few|.
CASSPNRQTGVHEKLFF
TGTGCCAGCAGCCCTAACCGACAGACAGGTGTACACGAAAAACTGTTTTTT
>TRBV3-1|TRBJ1-5|once|TRBD1
CARSHSDRGNQPQHF
TGTGCCCGCAGCCATTCTGACAGGGGAAATCAGCCCCAGCATTTT
>TRBV2|TRBJ2-5|.|.
CASTQGRQETQYF
TGTGCCAGTACACAGGGCCGCCAAGAGACCCAGTACTTC
>TRBV5-1|TRBJ1-5|few|TRBD1
CASSPMGTGDQPQHF
TGCGCCAGCAGCCCGATGGGGACAGGGGATCAGCCCCAGCATTTT
>TRBV5-5|TRBJ2-3|.|.
CASSFSTGGPDTQYF
TGTGCCAGCAGCTTTTCCACGGGCGGTCCGGATACGCAGTATTTT
>TRBV7-9|TRBJ2-1|.|.
CASSFGVGEGDYNEQFF
TGTGCCAGCAGCTTTGGGGTTGGGGAAGGAGACTACAATGAGCAGTTCTTC
>TRBV7-3|TRBJ2-5|.|.
CASSLNWGETQYF
TGTGCCAGCAGCTTAAATTGGGGAGAGACCCAGTACTTC
>TRBV5-1|TRBJ1-1|.|TRBD1
CASSYPQGAGEAFF
TGCGCCAGCAGCTACCCACAGGGGGCCGGGGAAGCTTTCTTT
>TRBV12-3/TRBV12-4|TRBJ2-1|.|.
CASSPPRVGNEQFF
TGTGCCAGCAGTCCCCCCAGGGTTGGCAATGAGCAGTTCTTC
>TRBV24-1|TRBJ2-3|few|.
CATSDTGSVPADTQYF
TGTGCCACCAGTGATACAGGGAGTGTTCCGGCAGATACGCAGTATTTT
>TRBV6-2/TRBV6-3|TRBJ2-5|.|.
CASTYGGYQETQYF
TGTGCCAGCACCTACGGAGGGTACCAAGAGACCCAGTACTTC
>TRBV5-1|TRBJ1-1|once|TRBD1
CASSSRDRGHTEAFF
TGCGCCAGCAGCTCACGGGACAGGGGGCACACTGAAGCTTTCTTT
>TRBV28|TRBJ1-2|many|TRBD1
CASGPQGARGYTF
TGTGCCAGCGGCCCACAGGGGGCGCGGGGCTACACCTTC
>TRBV11-2|TRBJ2-1|few|TRBD2
CASRSPGTSGRQFF
TGTGCCAGCAGATCCCCCGGGACTAGCGGGAGGCAGTTCTTC
>TRBV6-5|TRBJ2-7|.|.
CASSQGTTQYF
TGTGCCAGCAGCCAAGGGACAACGCAGTACTTC
>TRBV5-1|TRBJ2-5|.|TRBD2
CASSLSGASQETQYF
TGCGCCAGCAGCTTGAGCGGGGCCAGCCAAGAGACCCAGTACTTC
>TRBV7-2|TRBJ1-1|.|.
CASSPYREAEAFF
TGTGCCAGCAGCCCTTACAGGGAGGCTGAAGCTTTCTTT
>TRBV12-3/TRBV12-4|TRBJ2-3|few|.
CAAASGGYTDTQYF
TGTGCCGCGGCGAGCGGAGGGTACACAGATACGCAGTATTTT
>TRBV5-1|TRBJ2-1|few|TRBD2
CASSLESGGYNEQFF
TGCGCCAGCAGCTTGGAAAGCGGGGGATACAATGAGCAGTTCTTC
>TRBV19|TRBJ2-4|.|TRBD1
CASSSSGTGGFIQYF
TGTGCCAGTAGTTCCTCCGGGACAGGGGGCTTCATTCAGTACTTC
>TRBV11-2|TRBJ2-5|.|.
CASSLPGGWETQYF
TGTGCCAGCAGCTTGCCGGGGGGCTGGGAGACCCAGTACTTC
>TRBV6-5|TRBJ2-4|few|.
CASSPRGNIQYF
TGTGCCAGCAGCCCCAGGGGAAACATTCAGTACTTC
>TRBV5-1|TRBJ2-5|.|TRBD1
CASSRLPGQGQETQYF
TGCGCCAGCAGTCGACTCCCGGGACAGGGACAAGAGACCCAGTACTTC
>TRBV10-3|TRBJ2-5|many|TRBD1
CAISVGTGKETQYF
TGTGCCATCAGTGTTGGGACAGGGAAAGAGACCCAGTACTTC
>TRBV20-1|TRBJ2-3|few|TRBD1
CSARVQGVLDTQYF
TGCAGTGCTAGGGTACAGGGGGTACTAGATACGCAGTATTTT
>TRBV5-1|TRBJ1-4|.|.
CASSLDGRSEKLFF
TGCGCCAGCAGCTTGGACGGACGTAGTGAAAAACTGTTTTTT
>TRBV11-2|TRBJ2-6|.|.
CASGKGSGANVLTF
TGTGCCAGCGGCAAGGGTTCTGGGGCCAACGTCCTGACTTTC
>TRBV18|TRBJ2-3|.|.
CASSPDSRYSTDTQYF
TGTGCCAGCTCGCCAGATTCACGGTATTCCACAGATACGCAGTATTTT
>TRBV7-2|TRBJ2-3|few|.
CASSPSGGALDTQYF
TGTGCCAGCAGCCCGAGTGGGGGGGCTCTAGATACGCAGTATTTT
>TRBV11-2|TRBJ1-2|.|.
CASSLDRAGNYGYTF
TGTGCCAGCAGCTTAGATCGGGCGGGTAACTATGGCTACACCTTC
>TRBV20-1|TRBJ2-5|few|TRBD2
CSAGKLAGVAETQYF
TGCAGTGCTGGAAAACTAGCGGGGGTCGCAGAGACCCAGTACTTC
>TRBV3-1|TRBJ1-2|few|TRBD1
CASSPGDRGGGYTF
TGTGCCAGCAGCCCCGGGGACAGGGGCGGTGGCTACACCTTC
>TRBV6-2/TRBV6-3|TRBJ2-7|.|TRBD2
CASISRGAGGNEQYF
TGTGCCAGCATATCCAGAGGAGCGGGGGGAAACGAGCAGTACTTC
>TRBV29-1|TRBJ1-1|.|.
CSATWTLTEAFF
TGCAGCGCAACATGGACGCTTACTGAAGCTTTCTTT
>TRBV11-2|TRBJ2-3|once|.
CASSMARSTDTQYF
TGTGCCAGCTCCATGGCTAGAAGCACAGATACGCAGTATTTT
>TRBV12-3/TRBV12-4|TRBJ2-3|.|.
CASNDLGPDTQYF
TGTGCCAGCAACGATCTCGGCCCAGATACGCAGTATTTT